This TCR beta chain was retrieved from a study of cytotoxic CD8 clonotypes in ibrutinib-treated CLL. Study-level information: Outcomes included some 25 partial and 2 complete responses; after median roughly 69 months, approximately 15 stayed remitted and 12 progressed.

Notes on the study in general: Clonality went up at the time of ibrutinib response, stayed stable in sustained remission, and later dropped back toward its baseline level at progression. Stable or contracted on treatment, public clonotypes were also uncommon.

Comment on this clone: Its specificity is unknown.

TCRdb's copy holds only in-frame clones and misses some; the assay was immunoSEQ multiplex PCR. The profile covers 100,000 to 150,000 clones, with 70% to 90% appearing a single time and roughly 2% taken by the ten largest. This sample comprised PBMCs, obtained after 24 months of ibrutinib treatment. This clonotype was obtained from a human donor with chronic lymphocytic leukemia.

The CDR3 reads CAIRGGSETQYF. CDR3 coding DNA: TGTGCCATCAGGGGGGGATCGGAGACCCAGTACTTC. The rearrangement uses TRBV10-3 and TRBJ2-5, with a weak D call TRBD2 (6 bases). Germline values: CDR1 ENHRY, CDR2 SYGVKD. The germline V and J ends were trimmed by 6 bases and 5 bases, with 10 bases remaining between them. The CDR3 has 12 amino acids.